The 4 T cell receptor beta chains below all came from one sample that was sequenced in a study of T cells after yellow fever vaccination. TCRdb reanalysed the 5' RACE reads using MiXCR and keeps one entry per CDR3 protein. The data contain about 74,000 distinct CDR3 sequences, roughly 6.9% of them singletons. This material consisted of CD8+ T cells sorted from PBMCs, taken around 5 days after the first yellow fever vaccination. The origin of the receptors is a man between 18 and 35 years old who received the YFV17D yellow fever vaccine.

Only a few counts were recorded for this clonotype. The V gene is TRBV15, the J gene TRBJ2-7; a possible D gene is TRBD2 (6 bases). The germline gives CDR1 LNHNV, CDR2 YYDKDF (reference sequence). The length of the CDR3 is 14 residues. The V gene lost 5 bases and the J gene lost 5 bases, with 16 bases spanning the gap. The CDR3 DNA sequence: TGTGCCACCAGCCCGGGAGAGTTCATCCACGAGCAGTACTTC. This gives the protein CATSPGEFIHEQYF.

The chain recombines TRBV12-3 or TRBV12-4 with TRBJ1-1; maybe TRBD1 (5 bases). The ends were cut back, 8 bases at V and 0 bases at J, with 13 bases in the middle. This CDR3 contains 14 residues. The CDR3 loop is CASQGVWMNTEAFF. The CDR3 bases are TGTGCCAGCCAAGGGGTGTGGATGAACACTGAAGCTTTCTTT.

The sample holds many counts of this clonotype. The chain's CDR3 is CASSEALRLAGGPIHNEQFF. CDR3 nucleotide sequence: TGTGCCAGCAGTGAAGCGCTTCGGCTAGCGGGGGGGCCAATCCACAATGAGCAGTTCTTC. The J gene is TRBJ2-1, the V gene TRBV2; 12 bases align to TRBD2. CDR1 is SNHLY and CDR2 is FYNNEI in the germline V gene. The V gene end was trimmed by 0 bases and the J gene end by 5 bases; junction bases not matched to a gene: 14. CDR3 length: 20 amino acids. The full variable domain, completed using reference TRBV2 and TRBJ2-1, is EPEVTQTPSHQVTQMGQEVILRCVPISNHLYFYWYRQILGQKVEFLVSFYNNEISEKSEIFDDQFSVERPDGSNFTLKIRSTKLEDSAMYFCASSEALRLAGGPIHNEQFFGPGTRLTVL.

This chain links TRBV7-2 with TRBJ1-2; 7 bases match TRBD1. V was pared by 5 bases and J by 2 bases, with 14 bases of the junction left unmatched. Per germline, CDR1 SGHTA and CDR2 FQGNSA. This CDR3 comprises 17 residues. The CDR3 DNA sequence: TGTGCCAGCAGCCGAGACAGGGAGAGGTACTCCAACTATGGCTACACCTTC. As protein: CASSRDRERYSNYGYTF.